The clone carrying this TCR beta chain was counted only a few times. Its antigen is as yet unknown. Unique-molecular-identifier-tagged TCR beta cDNA libraries were used. TCRdb processed the PCR reads anew with MiXCR; each CDR3 protein has one entry. The sample holds approximately 460,000 distinct CDR3 sequences, less than 45% seen once. These data originate in a study of post-analysis software for immune sequencing data. Regarding the study as a whole: Significantly lower normalized Chao1 diversity was seen in multiple sclerosis patients than in controls. Relative to controls, patients had 5 or 6 TRBV segments at higher frequency, with TRBV5-6, TRBV5-1 and TRBV20-1 among these. F-measure co-clustering was strong for batch-matched samples.

Germline V gene lookup returns CDR1 MGHRA and CDR2 YSYEKL. The CDR3 has 15 amino acids. The junction had 7 bases not matched to a gene; V was cut back by 2 bases and J by 8 bases. What was sequenced was blood. The source is a girl between 5 and 17 years old with multiple sclerosis. The rearrangement links TRBV4-1 to TRBJ2-1; 9 nucleotides line up with TRBD1. DNA of the CDR3: TGCGCCAGCAGCCAACGGACAGGGGCGTCGGATGAGCAGTTCTTC. It codes for CASSQRTGASDEQFF.